The T cell receptor (beta chain) described here comes from a study of graft-versus-host responses after intestinal transplantation. About the study: Recipients were given multivisceral, liver-intestinal, or isolated intestinal transplants. Tacrolimus plus steroids were given to all recipients for 3 to 4 years, preceded by anti-thymocyte globulin induction.

Using immunoSEQ multiplex PCR, the repertoire was profiled, and TCRdb retains in-frame clones only, with some absent. The sample has more than 95,000 clones; over 75% are singletons. The CDR3 has 13 residues. Germline lookup yields CDR1 SGHAT and CDR2 FQNNGV. V lost 3 bases, J lost 3 bases, and 1 base stayed unmatched. Whole-study findings and limits: Early declines in HvG clones that occurred post-transplant were associated with peak circulating GvH clone levels. Recipient marrow held GvH clones, some first seen in ileum or blood.

A word on this clone: Its target is not known.

The clonotype comes from a human donor who received an intestinal transplant. The sequencing used unstimulated CD4+ T cells sorted from spleen or lymph node cells, collected before intestinal transplant. The chain employs TRBV11-2 and TRBJ2-7, with 8 nucleotides matching TRBD1. CDR3 sequence: CASSLDRDYEQYF. DNA for the CDR3: TGTGCCAGCAGCTTGGACAGGGACTACGAGCAGTACTTC.